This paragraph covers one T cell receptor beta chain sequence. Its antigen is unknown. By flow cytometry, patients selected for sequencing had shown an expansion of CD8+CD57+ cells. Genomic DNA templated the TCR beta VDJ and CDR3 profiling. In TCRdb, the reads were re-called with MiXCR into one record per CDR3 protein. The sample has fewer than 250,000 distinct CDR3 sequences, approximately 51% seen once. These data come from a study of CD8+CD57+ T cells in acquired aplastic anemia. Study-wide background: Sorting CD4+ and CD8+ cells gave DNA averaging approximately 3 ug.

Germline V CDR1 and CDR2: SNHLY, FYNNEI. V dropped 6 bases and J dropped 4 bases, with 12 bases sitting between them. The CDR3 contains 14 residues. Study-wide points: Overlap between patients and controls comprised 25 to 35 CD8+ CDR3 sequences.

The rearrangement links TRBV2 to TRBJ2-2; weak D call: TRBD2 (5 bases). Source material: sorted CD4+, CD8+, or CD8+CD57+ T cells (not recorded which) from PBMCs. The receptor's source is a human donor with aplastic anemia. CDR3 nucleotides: TGTGCCAGCAGCCCCCGGACTTCCACCGGGGAGCTGTTTTTT. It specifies CASSPRTSTGELFF. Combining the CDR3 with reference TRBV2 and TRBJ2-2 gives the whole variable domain EPEVTQTPSHQVTQMGQEVILRCVPISNHLYFYWYRQILGQKVEFLVSFYNNEISEKSEIFDDQFSVERPDGSNFTLKIRSTKLEDSAMYFCASSPRTSTGELFFGEGSRLTVL.